This TCR beta chain was retrieved from a study of blood T cells in healthy people across ages. A J-beta primer mix and a sample-barcoded 5' primer were used in a second PCR of about 7 to 12 cycles. Each cDNA molecule, via a template-switch adaptor with 12 random nucleotides, was tagged. TCRdb passed the 5' RACE reads through MiXCR, listing each CDR3 protein once. Counted here are about 900,000 distinct CDR3 sequences, 48% occurring once; the ten biggest clones make up roughly 13%. This CDR3 comprises 14 residues. V gave up 0 bases and J gave up 3 bases, with 9 bases separating them. Germline CDR1 MGHRA, CDR2 YSYEKL.

The source material was blood. V usage is TRBV4-1 and J usage is TRBJ2-7; no firm D call. The receptor was isolated from a man aged 25-45 years in good health. The CDR3 reads CASSQDTGYYEQYF. CDR3 nucleotides: TGCGCCAGCAGCCAAGACACCGGATACTACGAGCAGTACTTC.